This T cell receptor beta chain comes out of a study of cytomegalovirus exposure and HLA in healthy donors. The assay was immunoSEQ multiplex PCR, and TCRdb's table has in-frame clones only and misses some. This table holds tens of thousands of clones, roughly 95% found once. Unmatched junction bases numbered 3, after V lost 1 base and J lost 2 bases. CDR3 length: 15 residues. The V gene's germline CDR1 is MNHEY and CDR2 SMNVEV (reference sequence). The material sequenced was PBMCs. This TCR derives from a woman under 30 in good health and CMV-seropositive. The chain recombines TRBV27 with TRBJ2-5; TRBD1 matches 8 bases. CDR3: CASSLFGTGQETQYF. The CDR3, as DNA: TGTGCCAGCAGTTTATTTGGGACAGGACAAGAGACCCAGTACTTC.